The 28 T cell receptor beta chains listed next were all sequenced from one sample in a study of T cells in Graves' hyperthyroidism and ophthalmopathy. Using RNA transcripts as the source, TCR beta CDR3 regions were amplified. The HTBI primer set served for first-round RT-PCR of the TCR CDR3. Each CDR3 protein gets one entry after TCRdb re-called the multiplex PCR reads with MiXCR. The sample yields around 700,000 distinct CDR3 sequences, around 19% seen once. The sample taken for sequencing was blood. These receptor sequences come from a woman aged 45-59 years with Graves' hyperthyroidism that later progressed to Graves' ophthalmopathy.

This chain uses TRBV6-1 with TRBJ1-4; weak D call: TRBD1 (6 bases). This CDR3 has 14 residues. Trimming took off 6 bases at V and 7 bases at J, with 15 bases between the two ends. Germline V lookup: CDR1 MNHNS, CDR2 SASEGT. CDR3 sequence: CASRPGGGREKLFF. CDR3 in DNA: TGTGCCAGCAGGCCAGGTGGGGGCCGTGAAAAACTGTTTTTT.

This clonotype has more than one count but fewer than ten. This chain joins TRBV15 and TRBJ2-7; no clear D gene. This CDR3 has 12 residues. V shed 9 bases and J shed 4 bases, with 13 bases lying between them. Germline V gene data show CDR1 as LNHNV and CDR2 as YYDKDF (reference sequence). The CDR3 DNA follows: TGTGCCACGGGTAGGGATCGGTACGAGCAGTACTTC. As protein: CATGRDRYEQYF.

The table lists this clonotype with a few counts. The rearrangement uses TRBV9 and TRBJ2-5; 7 nucleotides match TRBD2. CDR1 is SGDLS and CDR2 is YYNGEE in the germline V gene. V lost 1 base to trimming and J lost 2 bases; unmatched junction nucleotides: 5. This CDR3 has 15 residues. DNA for the CDR3: TGTGCCAGCAGCGTACTGGCGGGGGAACAAGAGACCCAGTACTTC. Protein sequence: CASSVLAGEQETQYF.

The V and J genes are TRBV19 and TRBJ1-1; D gene unclear. Per the germline V gene, CDR1 is LNHDA and CDR2 is SQIVND (reference sequence). Between the trimmed V and J ends, which lost 10 bases and 1 base, there was a span of 7 bases. This CDR3 has 11 residues. The CDR3 nucleotides read TGTGCCACTAAAGAGAACACTGAAGCTTTCTTT. Protein sequence: CATKENTEAFF.

DNA of the CDR3: TGCAGTGCTAGAGATCCGAAGGGGGCAAAACTGTTTTTT. Amino acids: CSARDPKGAKLFF. The chain carries TRBV20-1 and TRBJ1-4, with TRBD1 matching over 7 bases. The CDR3 is 13 amino acids. Germline CDR1 is DFQATT and CDR2 is SNEGSKA (reference sequence). The V segment lost 0 bases and the J segment 10 bases; nucleotides outside the gene matches: 5.

This clonotype showed up many times. The chain combines TRBV20-1 with TRBJ2-7, with TRBD1 matching 12 bases. This CDR3 comprises 15 residues. After removal of 3 bases from V and 6 bases from J, the junction contained 9 bases not matched to a gene. From germline, CDR1 is DFQATT and CDR2 SNEGSKA (reference sequence). The CDR3, as DNA: TGCAGTGCTAGGGGTGGGGACAGGGGGCGCGGCGAGCAGTACTTC. It codes for CSARGGDRGRGEQYF.

The chain uses TRBV6-2 or TRBV6-3 and TRBJ1-5; D remains ambiguous. V was pared by 8 bases and J by 7 bases, with 15 bases between. There are 13 residues in the CDR3. Germline V gene lookup returns CDR1 MNHEY and CDR2 SVGEGT. The CDR3 loop is CASSRSGWQPQHF. The CDR3, as DNA: TGTGCCAGCTCCCGGAGCGGGTGGCAGCCCCAGCATTTT.

This clonotype has a handful of counts. The chain uses TRBV6-6 and TRBJ1-5, with TRBD1 matching over 7 bases. Germline V gives CDR1 MNHNY, CDR2 SVGAGI (reference sequence). With V trimmed by 2 bases and J by 6 bases, 1 base remained unmatched. The CDR3 sequence is 13 residues long. This chain's CDR3 is CASSYTGAQPQHF. The CDR3, as DNA: TGTGCCAGCAGTTACACAGGGGCTCAGCCCCAGCATTTT.

The chain couples TRBV7-9 to TRBJ2-5; 10 bases map to TRBD2. This CDR3 spans 18 amino acids. The germline CDR1 and CDR2 sequences are SEHNR and FQNEAQ (reference sequence). Trimming took 6 bases from V and 3 from J; bases not matched to a gene: 16. The DNA of the CDR3 is TGTGCCAGCAGTACACCAAACAGCGGGGGGGCCGCGAAAGAGACCCAGTACTTC. It translates to CASSTPNSGGAAKETQYF.

The chain links TRBV3-1 to TRBJ1-2; D may be TRBD1 (6 bases). Germline values: CDR1 LGHDT, CDR2 YNNKEL (reference sequence). Trimming stripped 1 base from V and 2 bases from J, with 17 bases between. The CDR3 has 17 amino acids. The DNA of the CDR3 is TGTGCCAGCAGCCAAGGTGCCATGGGACACGCAAACTATGGCTACACCTTC. Residues: CASSQGAMGHANYGYTF.

The chain couples TRBV20-1 to TRBJ1-6, with D uncertain. Germline CDR1 DFQATT, CDR2 SNEGSKA (reference sequence). The CDR3 sequence is 15 residues long. V gave up 0 bases and J gave up 6 bases, with 12 bases separating them. The CDR3 DNA follows: TGCAGTGCTAGAGACCGGCCTGAGCTTAATTCACCCCTCCACTTT. This codes for CSARDRPELNSPLHF.

In this sample, this clonotype turned up a few times. V usage is TRBV16 and J usage is TRBJ1-2; D gene unclear. V lost 2 bases to trimming and J lost 6 bases, with 7 bases between them. The CDR3 extends over 12 amino acids. CDR1 KGHSY and CDR2 FQNENV come from the germline V gene. CDR3 region: CASSQPGDGYTF. DNA of the CDR3: TGTGCCAGCAGCCAACCCGGGGATGGCTACACCTTC.

This clonotype was seen many times. This chain connects TRBV12-3 or TRBV12-4 to TRBJ1-1; possible D gene TRBD1, 6 bases. The CDR3 length is 16 residues. V was pared by 4 bases and J by 3 bases, with 18 bases between. This chain's CDR3 is CASSSPVGQGYTEAFF. CDR3 coding DNA: TGTGCCAGCAGTTCCCCGGTCGGGCAGGGGTACACTGAAGCTTTCTTT.

This clonotype has ten or more counts. CDR3 nucleotides: TGCAGTGCTCGAGGGCCGGGACAGGGTTTTTCACCCCTCCACTTT. Amino acids: CSARGPGQGFSPLHF. This chain links TRBV20-1 with TRBJ1-6; 9 positions match TRBD1. This CDR3 is 15 amino acids long. The germline gives CDR1 DFQATT, CDR2 SNEGSKA (reference sequence). The V segment lost 5 bases and the J segment 9 bases; nucleotides outside the gene matches: 11.

The chain uses TRBV18 and TRBJ1-4; TRBD1 matches at 7 bases. Germline V lookup: CDR1 KGHSH, CDR2 LQKENI. The CDR3 spans 16 residues. With 4 bases clipped from V and 2 bases from J, the junction kept 7 bases outside the gene matches. CDR3: CASSQDRVSTNEKLFF. The CDR3 DNA follows: TGTGCCAGCTCACAAGACAGGGTTTCTACTAATGAAAAACTGTTTTTT.

This clonotype was detected only a few times. The chain links TRBV29-1 to TRBJ2-7; 9 bases line up with TRBD1. Unmatched junction bases numbered 4, after V lost 2 bases and J lost 5 bases. The CDR3 has 13 amino acids. Germline CDR1 and CDR2: SQVTM and ANQGSEA. This CDR3 is CSVERQGGNEQYF. The DNA for the CDR3 is TGCAGCGTTGAACGACAGGGGGGTAACGAGCAGTACTTC.

This clonotype was recorded many times. This rearrangement joins TRBV7-3 to TRBJ2-3, with 11 bases identical to TRBD2. The junction had 11 bases not matched to a gene; V was cut back by 5 bases and J by 7 bases. Germline loops: CDR1 SGHTA, CDR2 FQGTGA. The CDR3 has 16 residues. The CDR3 nucleotides read TGTGCCAGCAGCCCCTCTCTAGCGGGGGGACGTTATACGCAGTATTTT. Amino acids: CASSPSLAGGRYTQYF. Together with reference TRBV7-3 and TRBJ2-3, the CDR3 gives the full variable domain: GAGVSQTPSNKVTEKGKYVELRCDPISGHTALYWYRQSLGQGPEFLIYFQGTGAADDSGLPNDRFFAVRPEGSVSTLKIQRTERGDSAVYLCASSPSLAGGRYTQYFGPGTRLTVL.

This clonotype has a count of ten or more. V usage is TRBV13 and J usage is TRBJ2-7; 8 bases line up with TRBD1. V shed 4 bases, J shed 3 bases, and the junction held 11 bases outside the gene matches. The germline CDR1 and CDR2 sequences are PRHDT and FYEKMQ (reference sequence). The CDR3 is 16 residues long. CDR3 protein: CASSYRTGSKGYEQYF. The CDR3 coding sequence is TGTGCCAGCAGCTACCGGACAGGGTCGAAAGGCTACGAGCAGTACTTC.

This clonotype showed up just a few times. The J gene is TRBJ1-2, the V gene TRBV7-2; maybe TRBD1 (5 bases). V was shortened by 0 bases and J by 7 bases, with 12 bases between the two germline ends. CDR1 and CDR2 (germline): SGHTA, FQGNSA. The CDR3 spans 14 residues. In nucleotides, the CDR3 is TGTGCCAGCAGCTTAGCGGGACGGCGCTCTGGCTACACCTTC. Its protein product is CASSLAGRRSGYTF.

This clonotype showed up just a few times. The V call is TRBV7-3, the J call TRBJ2-5; D may be TRBD2 (6 bases). The CDR3 is 15 residues long. Germline lookup yields CDR1 SGHTA and CDR2 FQGTGA. V was pared by 0 bases and J by 4 bases, with 12 bases between. CDR3 region: CASSLTLAGRETQYF. Written as DNA, the CDR3 is TGTGCCAGCAGCTTAACACTAGCAGGGAGAGAGACCCAGTACTTC.

The chain couples TRBV5-1 to TRBJ2-1; D is uncertain. The CDR3 is 16 amino acids. Germline loops: CDR1 SGHRS, CDR2 YFSETQ. The V end was cut by 3 bases, the J end by 0 bases, with 13 bases between. The CDR3 DNA is TGCGCCAGCAGCTGGGCCGACTCCGCCTCCTACAATGAGCAGTTCTTC. It yields the protein CASSWADSASYNEQFF.

The sample holds a few counts of this clonotype. The chain links TRBV6-1 to TRBJ2-3; TRBD1 or TRBD2 may be the D gene (5 bases each). V was clipped by 7 bases and J by 5 bases, with 13 bases between them. Germline V gene data show CDR1 as MNHNS and CDR2 as SASEGT. The CDR3 loop spans 13 amino acids. CDR3 in amino acids: CASTYGALDTQYF. CDR3 coding DNA: TGTGCCAGCACCTACGGGGCGTTAGATACGCAGTATTTT.

J is TRBJ1-5 and V is TRBV12-3 or TRBV12-4, with 7 positions matching TRBD1. The J segment lost 2 bases and the V segment lost 3 bases, leaving 13 bases of the junction unmatched. The CDR3 contains 18 residues. The DNA of the CDR3 is TGTGCCAGCAGTTTTGGCTTAGGGGGCTGGGGAGGCAATCAGCCCCAGCATTTT. As protein: CASSFGLGGWGGNQPQHF.

CDR3 sequence reads: CASSYQTMEITEAFF. The DNA of the CDR3 is TGTGCCAGCAGTTACCAAACTATGGAGATCACTGAAGCTTTCTTT. This chain joins TRBV6-1 and TRBJ1-1; D ambiguous. This CDR3 region has 15 residues. Looked up from germline, CDR1 is MNHNS and CDR2 is SASEGT. With 5 bases removed from V and 4 bases from J, the gap between germline ends came to 17 bases.

This clonotype was counted at least ten times. This sequence joins TRBV2 and TRBJ2-1, with 9 bases matching TRBD2. Unmatched junction bases numbered 11, after V lost 0 bases and J lost 8 bases. The germline V gene encodes CDR1 SNHLY and CDR2 FYNNEI. CDR3 length: 17 amino acids. The CDR3 loop reads CASSEATGGGALDEQFF. As DNA, the CDR3 is TGTGCCAGCAGTGAAGCTACTGGCGGGGGGGCTTTGGATGAGCAGTTCTTC.

The sample holds a few counts of this clonotype. The chain recombines TRBV6-1 with TRBJ1-2; TRBD1 matches at 8 bases. V lost 5 bases, J lost 5 bases, and 7 bases stayed unmatched. The CDR3 contains 14 residues. Germline CDR1 MNHNS, CDR2 SASEGT. CDR3 region: CASSRGQGPYGYTF. The DNA for the CDR3 is TGTGCCAGCAGTAGAGGACAGGGACCATATGGCTACACCTTC.

The rearrangement uses TRBV6-2 or TRBV6-3 and TRBJ2-3, with 10 bases fitting TRBD2. This CDR3 is built from 17 residues. The junction had 12 bases not matched to a gene; V was cut back by 7 bases and J by 2 bases. Looked up from germline, CDR1 is MNHEY and CDR2 is SVGEGT. The CDR3 reads CASTPWVSGGNTDTQYF. The CDR3 nucleotides are TGTGCCAGCACCCCTTGGGTTAGCGGGGGGAACACAGATACGCAGTATTTT.

This clonotype was observed at least ten times. This chain uses TRBV2 with TRBJ2-2; the match to TRBD2 covers 10 bases. The germline CDR1 and CDR2 sequences are SNHLY and FYNNEI. The CDR3 covers 14 residues. Unmatched junction bases numbered 5, after V lost 3 bases and J lost 10 bases. CDR3 residues: CASSDLAGAEELFF. Written as DNA, the CDR3 is TGTGCCAGCAGTGACCTAGCGGGGGCCGAGGAGCTGTTTTTT.